Listed below are T cell receptor beta chains from one sample, sequenced in a study of blood T cell repertoires in COVID-19. Profiling relied on immunoSEQ multiplex PCR, and the TCRdb table lists in-frame clones only, not all of them. The sample has 200,000 to 250,000 clones, 80% to 90% seen once; the top ten hold about 2%. Input material: peripheral blood. All receptors derive from a woman between 50 and 59 years old with acute or convalescent COVID-19. Each CDR3 is given with its conserved first and last residue. A D gene is named only where the DNA matches it firmly. Clone size, where shown, is once, few, many, or a class for clones that have expanded.

D	size	J	V	DNA	CDR3
-	-	TRBJ2-5	TRBV5-1	TGCGCCAGCAGCGGCGGGGAGAGGTCACAAGAGACCCAGTACTTC	CASSGGERSQETQYF
TRBD2	once	TRBJ2-3	TRBV9	TGTGCCAGCAGTCCTAGCGGGAGCACAGATACGCAGTATTTT	CASSPSGSTDTQYF
-	-	TRBJ2-2	TRBV9	TGTGCCAGCAGCGTAACGGCAACAGGGCCCGGGGAGCTGTTTTTT	CASSVTATGPGELFF
-	-	TRBJ2-5	TRBV3-1/TRBV3-2	TGTGCCAGCAGCGTCCGGGAGACCCAGTACTTC	CASSVRETQYF
TRBD1	-	TRBJ1-2	TRBV9	TGTGCCAGCAGCCAACAGGGACAGTTCTATGGCTACACCTTC	CASSQQGQFYGYTF
-	-	TRBJ1-5	TRBV27	TGTGCCAGCAGTCCAACAGGACAGATTAGCAATCAGCCCCAGCATTTT	CASSPTGQISNQPQHF
-	-	TRBJ1-2	TRBV6-5	TGTGCCTCAACTTGGGGGACACCGGGGGGCTACACCTTC	CASTWGTPGGYTF
TRBD2	-	TRBJ2-5	TRBV11-3	TGTGCCAGCAGCCCCGGGGCGGGGGACGAGACCCAGTACTTC	CASSPGAGDETQYF
-	-	TRBJ2-5	TRBV5-4	TGTGCCAGCAGCTTGGCAGACACCCAAGAGACCCAGTACTTC	CASSLADTQETQYF
TRBD1	-	TRBJ1-5	TRBV2	TGTGCCAGCAGTGTTGGCGACAGGGTTAGCAATCAGCCCCAGCATTTT	CASSVGDRVSNQPQHF
TRBD1	-	TRBJ2-6	TRBV24-1	TGTGCCACCAGTGATACCGGACAGGCTGGGGCCAACGTCCTGACTTTC	CATSDTGQAGANVLTF
-	-	TRBJ1-2	TRBV5-1	TGCGCCAGCAGTCAATACAGGAATACCTATGGCTACACCTTC	CASSQYRNTYGYTF
-	-	TRBJ1-5	TRBV5-1	TGCGCCAGCACAGATTATAGCAATCAGCCCCAGCATTTT	CASTDYSNQPQHF
TRBD2	-	TRBJ2-3	TRBV5-1	TGCGCCAGCAGCTTGGAATCGAGACTAGCGAGATCGAGCACAGATACGCAGTATTTT	CASSLESRLARSSTDTQYF
-	few	TRBJ2-1	TRBV18	TGTGCCAGCTCACCACTACAGCAAAACTACAATGAGCAGTTCTTC	CASSPLQQNYNEQFF
-	-	TRBJ2-5	TRBV6-2/TRBV6-3	TGTGCCAGCAGTTACACGGACAGAGAGACCCAGTACTTC	CASSYTDRETQYF
-	-	TRBJ1-3	TRBV18	TGTGCCAGCTCACCACAGGACAGTGGATATGGAAACACCATATATTTT	CASSPQDSGYGNTIYF
TRBD1	-	TRBJ1-2	TRBV6-5	TGTGCCAGCAGTTACTCGGCAGGGGGTTGGTATGGCTACACCTTC	CASSYSAGGWYGYTF
TRBD2	-	TRBJ2-1	TRBV7-2	TGTGCCAGCAGCCTACAACCGGGCCGACTAGCGAGCAACAATGAGCAGTTCTTC	CASSLQPGRLASNNEQFF
TRBD1	-	TRBJ2-4	TRBV13	TGTGCCAGCAGCTACCGGACAGGGGGCAGTTCGCTCGTAAAAAACATTCAGTACTTC	CASSYRTGGSSLVKNIQYF
-	-	TRBJ1-5	TRBV5-6	TGTGCCAGCAGCTTGGGGCCAGGTCATAGCAATCAGCCCCAGCATTTT	CASSLGPGHSNQPQHF
-	-	TRBJ1-2	TRBV6-5	TGTGCCAGCAGTAGGCTCGGGACAACTAACTATGGCTACACCTTC	CASSRLGTTNYGYTF
-	-	TRBJ2-1	TRBV30	TGTGCCTGGAAACCCCCCGGGCGGCCAGGGGCAAATGAGCAGTTCTTC	CAWKPPGRPGANEQFF
-	-	TRBJ2-7	TRBV11-2	TGTGCCAGCTCAGCCGCCCACAGGTCCTACGAGCAGTACTTC	CASSAAHRSYEQYF
-	-	TRBJ2-1	TRBV24-1	TGTGCCACCAGTGACGGCTACAATGAGCAGTTCTTC	CATSDGYNEQFF
TRBD1	-	TRBJ1-6	TRBV6-1	TGTGCCAGCAGTGGCGGGGCAGGGGGGTATAATTCACCCCTCCACTTT	CASSGGAGGYNSPLHF
TRBD1	-	TRBJ1-1	TRBV10-3	TGTGCCATCAGCGACCCAAGGACAGGGAACACTGAAGCTTTCTTT	CAISDPRTGNTEAFF
-	-	TRBJ1-2	TRBV7-9	TGTGCCAGCAGCTCAAGTCCCGGCTATGGCTACACCTTC	CASSSSPGYGYTF
-	-	TRBJ2-3	TRBV18	TGTGCCAGCTCACCACGCGCATGGGATACGCAGTATTTT	CASSPRAWDTQYF
-	-	TRBJ2-1	TRBV30	TGTGCCTGGAGTGTCGACAGGAACAATGAGCAGTTCTTC	CAWSVDRNNEQFF
TRBD1	-	TRBJ1-1	TRBV9	TGTGCCAGCAGCGTAGGATGGACAGGGGGCCCTGAAGCTTTCTTT	CASSVGWTGGPEAFF
TRBD1	-	TRBJ2-5	TRBV18	TGTGCCAGCTCACCACAGGGACAGCAAGAGACCCAGTACTTC	CASSPQGQQETQYF
-	few	TRBJ1-2	TRBV19	TGTGCCAGTAATTATAACCTGGAGGGCTATGGCTACACCTTC	CASNYNLEGYGYTF
-	-	TRBJ1-6	TRBV19	TGTGCCACCCAGACAGAACCCTCCTCCTATAATTCACCCCTCCACTTT	CATQTEPSSYNSPLHF
-	-	TRBJ2-2	TRBV5-4	TGTGCCAGCAGCTTGACAGCCGTGGACTCCGGGGAGCTGTTTTTT	CASSLTAVDSGELFF
TRBD2	-	TRBJ2-1	TRBV7-2	TGTGCCAGCAGCTTAAGGGCCCCCCTAGCGGGGGGACACAATGAGCAGTTCTTC	CASSLRAPLAGGHNEQFF
-	-	TRBJ2-7	TRBV5-1	TGCGCCAGCAGCTTGGGGCCCTTCTACGAGCAGTACTTC	CASSLGPFYEQYF
-	few	TRBJ2-2	TRBV6-5	TGTGCCAGCAGTTCCCTAGGTCACGTCACCGGGGAGCTGTTTTTT	CASSSLGHVTGELFF
TRBD1	-	TRBJ2-7	TRBV19	TGTGCCAGTAGTACCCTCCGGACAGGCAACTACGAGCAGTACTTC	CASSTLRTGNYEQYF
-	-	TRBJ2-2	TRBV3-1/TRBV3-2	TGTGCCAGCAGCCCTAACGGGGGATCGAACACCGGGGAGCTGTTTTTT	CASSPNGGSNTGELFF
-	few	TRBJ1-3	TRBV5-1	TGCGCCAGCAGCTTGGGGAGCCAAGCGACTGGAAACACCATATATTTT	CASSLGSQATGNTIYF
TRBD1	few	TRBJ1-4	TRBV7-6	TGTGCCAGCAGCGTCGGGACAGGAACTAATGAAAAACTGTTTTTT	CASSVGTGTNEKLFF
TRBD1	-	TRBJ1-5	TRBV6-1	TGTGCCAGCAGTGAACAGGGGGATCAGCCCCAGCATTTT	CASSEQGDQPQHF
TRBD1	-	TRBJ1-2	TRBV5-4	TGTGCCAGCAGCTCTGGGACAGGGAGCTTCTATGGCTACACCTTC	CASSSGTGSFYGYTF
-	-	TRBJ1-5	TRBV29-1	TGCAGCGCAAAACCGGGGGATGGTCAGCCCCAGCATTTT	CSAKPGDGQPQHF
TRBD2	-	TRBJ2-3	TRBV9	TGTGCCAGCAGCGTAGAAGTAGCGGGGAGCACAGATACGCAGTATTTT	CASSVEVAGSTDTQYF
TRBD1	once	TRBJ1-1	TRBV27	TGTGCCAGCAGTCCCCGCACAGGGGTGGCTTTCTTT	CASSPRTGVAFF
TRBD2	-	TRBJ2-1	TRBV20-1	TGCAGTGCTAGTTGGACTAGGGGCTACAATGAGCAGTTCTTC	CSASWTRGYNEQFF
TRBD1	-	TRBJ2-1	TRBV24-1	TGTGCCACCCGGACAGGGTTCTACAATGAGCAGTTCTTC	CATRTGFYNEQFF
TRBD1	-	TRBJ1-3	TRBV14	TGTGCCAGCAGCCAGGGGACAGACTCTGGAAACACCATATATTTT	CASSQGTDSGNTIYF
-	-	TRBJ2-5	TRBV7-7	TGTGCCAGCAGCTTAGGAGGGCCGCAAGAGACCCAGTACTTC	CASSLGGPQETQYF
-	-	TRBJ2-5	TRBV5-1	TGCGCCAGCTCCCTACAAGAGACCCAGTACTTC	CASSLQETQYF
-	-	TRBJ1-6	TRBV6-4	TGTGCCAGCAGTGCAGGGGCGGTTTCACCCCTCCACTTT	CASSAGAVSPLHF
-	-	TRBJ1-2	TRBV29-1	TGCAGCGTGGCCCGGGACACGAGCCACGGCTACACCTTC	CSVARDTSHGYTF
-	-	TRBJ2-1	TRBV4-3	TGCGCCAGCAGCCAAACCCTTACCGGGCAGCGGCTGCAGTTCTTC	CASSQTLTGQRLQFF